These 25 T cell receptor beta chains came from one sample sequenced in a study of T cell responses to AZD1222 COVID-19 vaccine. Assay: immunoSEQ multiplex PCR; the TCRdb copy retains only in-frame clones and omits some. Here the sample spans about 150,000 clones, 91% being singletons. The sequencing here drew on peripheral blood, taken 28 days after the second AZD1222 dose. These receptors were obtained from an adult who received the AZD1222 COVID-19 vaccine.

As DNA, the CDR3 is TGTGCCAGCAGCTTGGTATTTGTCAATGAGCAGTTCTTC. Protein: CASSLVFVNEQFF. The rearrangement links TRBV5-6 to TRBJ2-1; no firm D call. V shed 0 bases and J shed 6 bases, with 7 bases lying between them. CDR3 length: 13 amino acids. CDR1 is SGHDT, CDR2 YYEEEE, per germline.

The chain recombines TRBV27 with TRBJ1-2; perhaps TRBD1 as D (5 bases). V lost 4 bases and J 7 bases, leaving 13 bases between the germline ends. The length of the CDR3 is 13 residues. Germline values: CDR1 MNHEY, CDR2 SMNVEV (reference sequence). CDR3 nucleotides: TGTGCCAGCAGTTATACCGGGACCTCTGGCTACACCTTC. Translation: CASSYTGTSGYTF.

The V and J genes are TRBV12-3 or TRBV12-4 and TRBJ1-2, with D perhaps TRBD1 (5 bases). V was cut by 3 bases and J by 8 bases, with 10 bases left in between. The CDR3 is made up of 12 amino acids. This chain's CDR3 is CASSFTRVGYTF. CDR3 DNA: TGTGCCAGCAGTTTTACCAGGGTCGGCTACACCTTC.

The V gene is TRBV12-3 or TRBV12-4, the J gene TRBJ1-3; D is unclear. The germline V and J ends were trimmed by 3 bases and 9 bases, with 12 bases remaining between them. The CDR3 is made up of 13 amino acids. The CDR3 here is CASSFGVRSTIYF. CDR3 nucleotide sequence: TGTGCCAGCAGTTTTGGGGTTAGGAGCACCATATATTTT.

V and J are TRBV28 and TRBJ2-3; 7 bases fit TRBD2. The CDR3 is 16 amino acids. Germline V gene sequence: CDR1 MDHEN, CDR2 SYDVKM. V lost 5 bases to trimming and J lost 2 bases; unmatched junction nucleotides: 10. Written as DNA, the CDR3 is TGTGCCAGCAGTCCTGAGCTAGCGGCATCCACAGATACGCAGTATTTT. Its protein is CASSPELAASTDTQYF.

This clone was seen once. This chain's CDR3 is CASSISTGTGGHGYTF. The CDR3 region has the DNA TGTGCCAGTAGTATATCAACCGGGACAGGGGGCCATGGCTACACCTTC. This sequence joins TRBV19 and TRBJ1-2; 12 bases align to TRBD1. V gave up 2 bases and J gave up 6 bases; unmatched junction bases: 7. This CDR3 is 16 amino acids long. Per germline, CDR1 LNHDA and CDR2 SQIVND (reference sequence).

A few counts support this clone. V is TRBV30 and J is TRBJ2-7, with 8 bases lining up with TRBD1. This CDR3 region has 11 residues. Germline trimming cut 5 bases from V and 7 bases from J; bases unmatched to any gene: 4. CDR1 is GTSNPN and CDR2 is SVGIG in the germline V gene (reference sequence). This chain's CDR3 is CAWDRGGEQYF. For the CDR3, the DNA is TGTGCCTGGGACAGGGGCGGGGAGCAGTACTTC.

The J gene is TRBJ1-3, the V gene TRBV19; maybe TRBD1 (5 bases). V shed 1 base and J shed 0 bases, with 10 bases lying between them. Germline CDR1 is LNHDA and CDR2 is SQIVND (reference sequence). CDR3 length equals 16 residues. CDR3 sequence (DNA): TGTGCCAGTAGTATAGCCGGGGCACGCTCTGGAAACACCATATATTTT. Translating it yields CASSIAGARSGNTIYF.

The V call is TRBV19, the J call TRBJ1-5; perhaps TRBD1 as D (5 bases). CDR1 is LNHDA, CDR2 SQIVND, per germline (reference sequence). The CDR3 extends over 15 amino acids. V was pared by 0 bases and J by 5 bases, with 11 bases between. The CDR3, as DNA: TGTGCCAGTAGTATAGATTATGGGGGATATCAGCCCCAGCATTTT. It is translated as CASSIDYGGYQPQHF.

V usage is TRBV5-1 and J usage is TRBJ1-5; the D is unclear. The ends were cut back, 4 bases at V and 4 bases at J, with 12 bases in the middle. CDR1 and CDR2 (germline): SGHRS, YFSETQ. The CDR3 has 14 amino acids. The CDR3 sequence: CASSPGGGNQPQHF. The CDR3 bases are TGCGCCAGCAGCCCTGGAGGTGGGAATCAGCCCCAGCATTTT.

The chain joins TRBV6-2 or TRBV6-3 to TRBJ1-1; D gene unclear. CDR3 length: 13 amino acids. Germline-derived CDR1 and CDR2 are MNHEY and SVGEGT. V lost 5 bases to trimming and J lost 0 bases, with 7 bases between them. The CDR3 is CASSTQMNTEAFF. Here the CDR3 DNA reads TGTGCCAGCAGTACCCAGATGAACACTGAAGCTTTCTTT.

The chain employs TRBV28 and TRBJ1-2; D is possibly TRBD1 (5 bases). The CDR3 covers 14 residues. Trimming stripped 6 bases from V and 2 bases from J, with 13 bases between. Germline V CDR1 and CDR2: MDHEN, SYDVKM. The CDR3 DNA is TGTGCCAGCAGCCAATGGCGGGGGAACTATGGCTACACCTTC. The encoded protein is CASSQWRGNYGYTF.

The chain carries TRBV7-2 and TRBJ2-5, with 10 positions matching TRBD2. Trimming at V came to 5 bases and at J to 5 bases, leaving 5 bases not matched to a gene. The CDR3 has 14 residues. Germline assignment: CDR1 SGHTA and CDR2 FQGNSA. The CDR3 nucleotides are TGTGCCAGCAGCCCTAGCGGGAGTGGGGAGACCCAGTACTTC. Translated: CASSPSGSGETQYF. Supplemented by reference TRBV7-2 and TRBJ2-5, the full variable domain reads GAGVSQSPSNKVTEKGKDVELRCDPISGHTALYWYRQSLGQGLEFLIYFQGNSAPDKSGLPSDRFSAERTGGSVSTLTIQRTQQEDSAVYLCASSPSGSGETQYFGPGTRLLVL.

The CDR3 loop reads CASSSRGSYNEQFF. As DNA, the CDR3 is TGTGCCAGCAGCTCTCGCGGTTCCTACAATGAGCAGTTCTTC. This chain joins TRBV5-4 and TRBJ2-1; D gene unclear. The CDR3 extends over 14 amino acids. The germline gives CDR1 SGHNT, CDR2 YYREEE (reference sequence). V was trimmed by 3 bases and J by 1 base, leaving 8 bases between them.

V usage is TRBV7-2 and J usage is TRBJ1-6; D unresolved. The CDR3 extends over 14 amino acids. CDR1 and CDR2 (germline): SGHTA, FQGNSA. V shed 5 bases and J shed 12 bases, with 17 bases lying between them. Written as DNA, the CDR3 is TGTGCCAGCAGCCCAAGCCCGGGGTTGGGACCCCTCCACTTT. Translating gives CASSPSPGLGPLHF.

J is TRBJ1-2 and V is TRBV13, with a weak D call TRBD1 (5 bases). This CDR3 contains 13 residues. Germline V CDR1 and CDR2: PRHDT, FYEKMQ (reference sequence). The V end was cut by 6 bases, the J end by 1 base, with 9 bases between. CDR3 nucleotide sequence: TGTGCCAGCAGTCCGACAGTTAACTATGGCTACACCTTC. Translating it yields CASSPTVNYGYTF.

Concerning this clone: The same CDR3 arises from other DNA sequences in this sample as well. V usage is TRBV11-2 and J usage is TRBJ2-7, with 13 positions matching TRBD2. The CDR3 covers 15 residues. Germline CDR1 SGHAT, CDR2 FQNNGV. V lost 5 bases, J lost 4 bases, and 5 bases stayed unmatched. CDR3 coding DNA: TGTGCCAGCAGCAGACTAGCGGGGGGCCTATACGAGCAGTACTTC. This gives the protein CASSRLAGGLYEQYF.

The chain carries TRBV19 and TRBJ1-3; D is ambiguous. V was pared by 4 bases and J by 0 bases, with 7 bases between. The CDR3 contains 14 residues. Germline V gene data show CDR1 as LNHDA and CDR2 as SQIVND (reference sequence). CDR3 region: CASSNSNSGNTIYF. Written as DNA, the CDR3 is TGTGCCAGTAGTAACTCGAACTCTGGAAACACCATATATTTT.

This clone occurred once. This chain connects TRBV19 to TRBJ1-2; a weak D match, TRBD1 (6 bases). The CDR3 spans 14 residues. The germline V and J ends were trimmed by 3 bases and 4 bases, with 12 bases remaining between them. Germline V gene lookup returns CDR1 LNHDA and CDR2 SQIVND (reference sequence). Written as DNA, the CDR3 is TGTGCCAGTAGTATCCGGACGGACAGCTATGGCTACACCTTC. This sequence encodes CASSIRTDSYGYTF.

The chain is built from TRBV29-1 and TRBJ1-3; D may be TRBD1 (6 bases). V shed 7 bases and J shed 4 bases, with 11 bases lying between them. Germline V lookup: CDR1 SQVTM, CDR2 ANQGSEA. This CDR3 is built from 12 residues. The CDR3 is CSATGSGNTIYF. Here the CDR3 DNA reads TGCAGCGCTACAGGGTCCGGAAACACCATATATTTT.

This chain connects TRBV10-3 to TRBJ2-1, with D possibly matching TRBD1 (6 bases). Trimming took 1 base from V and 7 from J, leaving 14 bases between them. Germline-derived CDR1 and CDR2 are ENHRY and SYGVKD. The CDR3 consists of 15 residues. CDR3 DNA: TGTGCCATCAGTGAGTTTCAGGACAGAAATAATGAGCAGTTCTTC. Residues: CAISEFQDRNNEQFF.

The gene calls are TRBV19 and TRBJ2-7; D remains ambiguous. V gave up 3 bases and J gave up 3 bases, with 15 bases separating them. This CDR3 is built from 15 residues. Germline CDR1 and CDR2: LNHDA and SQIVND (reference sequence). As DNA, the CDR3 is TGTGCCAGTAGTATTAACGACCTTCCGCGCTACGAGCAGTACTTC. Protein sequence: CASSINDLPRYEQYF.

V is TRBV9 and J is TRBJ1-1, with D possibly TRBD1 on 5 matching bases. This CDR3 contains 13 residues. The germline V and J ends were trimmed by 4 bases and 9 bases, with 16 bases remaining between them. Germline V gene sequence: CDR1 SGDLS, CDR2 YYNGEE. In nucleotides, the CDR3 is TGTGCCAGCAGCACCCATGCGGGGGAGCAAGCTTTCTTT. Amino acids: CASSTHAGEQAFF. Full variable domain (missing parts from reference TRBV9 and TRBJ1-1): DSGVTQTPKHLITATGQRVTLRCSPRSGDLSVYWYQQSLDQGLQFLIQYYNGEERAKGNILERFSAQQFPDLHSELNLSSLELGDSALYFCASSTHAGEQAFFGQGTRLTVV.

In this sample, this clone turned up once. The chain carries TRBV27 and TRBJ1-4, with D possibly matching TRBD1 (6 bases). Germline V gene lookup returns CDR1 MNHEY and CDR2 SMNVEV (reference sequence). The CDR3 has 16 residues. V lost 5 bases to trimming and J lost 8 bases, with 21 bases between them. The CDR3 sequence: CASSLSRTAGYEKLFF. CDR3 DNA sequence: TGTGCCAGCAGTCTCAGCCGGACAGCGGGCTACGAAAAACTGTTTTTT.

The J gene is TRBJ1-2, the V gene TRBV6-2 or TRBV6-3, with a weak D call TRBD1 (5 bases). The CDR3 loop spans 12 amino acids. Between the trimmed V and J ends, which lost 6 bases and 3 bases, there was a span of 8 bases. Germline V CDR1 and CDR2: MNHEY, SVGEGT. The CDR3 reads CASSDSYYGYTF. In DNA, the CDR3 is TGTGCCAGCAGCGACAGCTACTATGGCTACACCTTC.